The clone carrying this T cell receptor (beta chain) was observed at least ten times. The antigen is not known. Germline CDR1 is SGDLS and CDR2 is YYNGEE. The V end was cut by 1 base, the J end by 3 bases, with 6 bases between. The CDR3 spans 13 residues. This entry belongs to a study of metastatic and nonmetastatic thyroid tumors. Study overall: Malignant and benign thyroid patients had repertoires compared in peripheral blood and tumor or nodule tissue. Study-level results: When malignant thyroid tumors were compared with benign nodules, TCR beta diversity was reportedly significantly higher in the malignant tumors. This held in both blood and tumor samples.

As handled by the study authors: To classify distant metastasis in papillary thyroid cancer, a model was built from CDR3 differences across clinicopathological groups. TCRdb re-analyzed the PCR reads using MiXCR. V and J calls and clone size were set by TCRdb, not the authors. The repertoire holds more than 20,000 clones, with around 25% as singletons. Nobody among the patients had been given any treatment before thyroid surgery. The sample consisted of tumor tissue. The clonotype was recovered from a male donor with papillary thyroid cancer or a benign thyroid nodule (not recorded which). Some clones in this sample may be carry-over from other donors' samples. The chain has TRBV9 and TRBJ2-3; D perhaps matches TRBD1 (5 bases). The CDR3 coding sequence is TGTGCCAGCAGCGTACAGGGAACAGATACGCAGTATTTT. Residues: CASSVQGTDTQYF. Full variable domain (outside the CDR3, taken from reference TRBV9 and TRBJ2-3): DSGVTQTPKHLITATGQRVTLRCSPRSGDLSVYWYQQSLDQGLQFLIQYYNGEERAKGNILERFSAQQFPDLHSELNLSSLELGDSALYFCASSVQGTDTQYFGPGTRLTVL.